The rows below give T cell receptor beta chains drawn from one sample of a study of blood T cells in healthy people across ages. A single record per CDR3 protein comes from TCRdb applying MiXCR to the 5' RACE reads. Among about 1,800,000 distinct CDR3 sequences listed, roughly 27% were seen once. Specimen: blood. All receptors derive from a woman aged 25 to 39 in good health. The CDR3 runs from the conserved cysteine through the conserved F or W. The D gene is left open where the match is weak. Clone size is given for some rows only: seen once, a few or many times, or a class if the clone is expanded.

V gene: TRBV13
J gene: TRBJ2-7
clone size: -
D gene: -
CDR3 DNA: TGTGCCAGCAGCTTCGATTTGGCGCGGGAGCAGTACTTC
CDR3 protein: CASSFDLAREQYF

V gene: TRBV12-3/TRBV12-4
J gene: TRBJ2-3
clone size: -
D gene: -
CDR3 DNA: TGTGCCAGCAGGAAGACCCTGGAGGATACGCAGTATTTT
CDR3 protein: CASRKTLEDTQYF

V gene: TRBV28
J gene: TRBJ1-4
clone size: -
D gene: -
CDR3 DNA: TGTGCCAGCAGTTCGACGGTTTGGAGGGAAAAACTGTTTTTT
CDR3 protein: CASSSTVWREKLFF

V gene: TRBV6-5
J gene: TRBJ2-7
clone size: many
D gene: TRBD2
CDR3 DNA: TGTGCCAGCAGTTACCAGCGGGATAACGACGAGCAGTACTTC
CDR3 protein: CASSYQRDNDEQYF

V gene: TRBV6-5
J gene: TRBJ2-3
clone size: many
D gene: TRBD2
CDR3 DNA: TGTGCCAGCAGTTCTTTACGGCTAGCGGGGAAAGTCACAGATACGCAGTATTTT
CDR3 protein: CASSSLRLAGKVTDTQYF

V gene: TRBV21-1
J gene: TRBJ2-3
clone size: -
D gene: -
CDR3 DNA: TGTGCCAGCAGCAATGGGACATACAGCACAGATACGCAGTATTTT
CDR3 protein: CASSNGTYSTDTQYF

V gene: TRBV20-1
J gene: TRBJ2-5
clone size: -
D gene: -
CDR3 DNA: TGCAGTGCTAGTCCGGGACAATTGGTAAAGACCCAGTACTTC
CDR3 protein: CSASPGQLVKTQYF

V gene: TRBV29-1
J gene: TRBJ2-1
clone size: many
D gene: TRBD2
CDR3 DNA: TGCAGCGTTGAAGATCTAAGCGGGGGGCCCTTCTACAATGAGCAGTTCTTC
CDR3 protein: CSVEDLSGGPFYNEQFF

V gene: TRBV9
J gene: TRBJ2-3
clone size: few
D gene: -
CDR3 DNA: TGTGCCAGCAGCGTCCGGGTCCGTGAAGATACGCAGTATTTT
CDR3 protein: CASSVRVREDTQYF

V gene: TRBV10-2
J gene: TRBJ2-7
clone size: many
D gene: TRBD1
CDR3 DNA: TGCGCCAGCAGTGCGGACAGGGGGTTTATCGAGCAGTACTTC
CDR3 protein: CASSADRGFIEQYF

V gene: TRBV10-3
J gene: TRBJ2-7
clone size: many
D gene: -
CDR3 DNA: TGTGCCATCAGTGAGTCGCCTAGCGCCGAGCAGTACTTC
CDR3 protein: CAISESPSAEQYF